This T cell receptor (beta chain) comes out of a study of PD-1 blockade in classical Hodgkin lymphoma. Exposure to brentuximab vedotin varied, and each patient had relapsed following autologous stem cell transplantation. The CDR3 sequence is 11 residues long. V shed 6 bases, J shed 5 bases, and the junction held 2 bases outside the gene matches. The germline gives CDR1 DFQATT, CDR2 SNEGSKA (reference sequence). Broader study findings: Nivolumab initiation under 1 year post-ASCT meant exclusion. Newly diagnosed patients had baseline TCR diversity that was reportedly lower than that of healthy donors. Repertoire differences have undefined causes, possibly disease activity or prior therapy.

The protocol was immunoSEQ multiplex PCR, while the TCRdb copy is restricted to in-frame clones and leaves out a portion. The sample includes under 65,000 clones, roughly nine tenths seen only once; the top ten take about 15%. This clone was seen only a few times. Its antigen is not identified. V and J are TRBV20-1 and TRBJ1-1; the match to TRBD1 covers 8 bases. The sample was peripheral blood mononuclear cells (PBMCs), taken at baseline. This receptor was identified in a human donor with classical Hodgkin lymphoma. CDR3 DNA sequence: TGCAGTGCGGACAGGGAGACTGAAGCTTTCTTT. Its protein is CSADRETEAFF.